The clone carrying this TCR beta chain was seen more than once but under ten times. No antigen is known for it. Sorting gave populations that all exceeded 98% purity. The CDR3 totals 13 residues. Per the germline V gene, CDR1 is SEHNR and CDR2 is FQNEAQ (reference sequence). With 5 bases removed from V and 2 bases from J, the gap between germline ends came to 9 bases. The data belong to a study of beta chain features in type 1 diabetes. General observations from the study: It was not settled here whether HLA type affects TCRB rearrangement. A PCR bias possibly favoring shorter templates would apply equally to patients and controls.

Every isolated RNA sample was fully reverse transcribed, so sequencing captured expressed TCRB transcripts. Only in-frame clones appear in the TCRdb table, and some are missing; sequencing was by immunoSEQ multiplex PCR. The sample lists about 250,000 clones, approximately 14% occurring once. Sequencing was performed on naive CD4+ T cells from blood. This clonotype was obtained from a woman aged 40 to 50 in good health. The chain uses TRBV7-9 and TRBJ1-1; D remains ambiguous. CDR3 protein: CASSVSTNTEAFF. DNA of the CDR3: TGTGCCAGCAGCGTAAGCACTAACACTGAAGCTTTCTTT. Together with reference TRBV7-9 and TRBJ1-1, the CDR3 gives the full variable domain: DTGVSQNPRHKITKRGQNVTFRCDPISEHNRLYWYRQTLGQGPEFLTYFQNEAQLEKSRLLSDRFSAERPKGSFSTLEIQRTEQGDSAMYLCASSVSTNTEAFFGQGTRLTVV.